This TCR beta chain was sequenced for a study of T-cell reconstitution after alpha-beta-depleted transplantation in children. The study's findings and limits: For some patients, TCRbeta diversity was high at day 60 because of recipient T cells and thymic progenitors that survived. Newly generated T cells supplied most T-cell counts and diversity one year post-transplant. There were reportedly several hundred expanded graft clones from which alpha-beta T cells came about two months after transplant.

Note on this clonotype: Its antigen is not known.

The CDR3 has 16 residues. CDR1 SGHTA and CDR2 FQGNSA come from the germline V gene. The junction had 5 bases not matched to a gene; V was cut back by 1 base and J by 2 bases. The TCRbeta library was prepared with unique molecular identifiers. MiXCR was run by TCRdb on the PCR reads, yielding one entry per CDR3 protein. The profile shows about 130,000 distinct CDR3 sequences, around 9.8% of them singletons. The chain employs TRBV7-2 and TRBJ2-3, with 8 positions matching TRBD2. This TCR was sampled from a girl in the first two years of life who had a stem cell transplant for combined immunodeficiency, so the T cells may come from the graft donor. The sample here was PBMCs, mostly from graft donor cells, taken 180 days after TCRalphabeta/CD19-depleted stem cell transplant. The CDR3 here is CASSLVGTRITDTQYF. Here the CDR3 DNA reads TGTGCCAGCAGCTTAGTTGGGACTAGGATCACAGATACGCAGTATTTT.